Sequencing of this T cell receptor (beta chain) was carried out in a study of T cell changes during pregnancy in multiple sclerosis. Here immunoSEQ multiplex PCR was the method, and the copy in TCRdb shows in-frame clones only, minus some. The sample contains around 51,000 clones, 94% of which appear only once. CDR3 length: 14 amino acids. The germline gives CDR1 MNHEY, CDR2 SMNVEV (reference sequence). The V end was cut by 8 bases, the J end by 8 bases, with 16 bases between. The sequence came from a female donor with multiple sclerosis, enrolled in a pregnancy study. The chain employs TRBV27 and TRBJ1-6; tentatively, D is TRBD1 (5 bases). Material: CD4+ T cells from peripheral blood mononuclear cells, obtained in the second trimester of pregnancy. DNA of the CDR3: TGTGCCAGCTCCTGGCAGCAGGGATATTCACCCCTCCACTTT. This translates into CASSWQQGYSPLHF.